This T cell receptor (beta chain) was captured in a study of blood T cell repertoires in COVID-19. As for the study in general: In each case, the material was cDNA or gDNA derived from T cells, B-cell-depleted T cells, or PBMCs.

In assigning cohorts, the study relied on participant-reported clinical history. V was clipped by 5 bases and J by 0 bases, with 7 bases between them. From germline, CDR1 is MRHNA and CDR2 SNTAGT. CDR3 length: 13 amino acids. As handled by the study authors: Estimation of nucleated cell counts relied on the amplification of reference gene primers. Clones were sequenced by immunoSEQ multiplex PCR, and TCRdb holds only the in-frame ones, with some missing. That table furnishes V, J and clone size, whereas the DNA furnished D and trimming. In the table there are hundreds of thousands of clones, about 90% of which are singletons.

Sequences were obtained from PBMCs or T cells enriched from blood (not recorded which). The TCR sequence derives from a woman aged 50 to 60 who had been exposed to COVID-19. The rearrangement links TRBV6-4 to TRBJ1-1; D gene ambiguous. CDR3 nucleotide sequence: TGTGCCAGCAGTCTCTTAGTGAACACTGAAGCTTTCTTT. Translating gives CASSLLVNTEAFF.